Following are 11 T cell receptor beta chains from one sample sequenced in a study of T cell repertoires in cytomegalovirus infection. No cognate antigen is known for these TCRs. TCRdb processed the reads anew with MiXCR; each CDR3 protein has one entry. The table includes 830,000 or so distinct CDR3 sequences, roughly 33% detected once. The sequences come from cultured CD8+ T cells from PBMCs, collected from culture after CMV antigen stimulation. These receptor sequences come from a human donor in good health (CMV status not recorded). Some clones in this sample may be carry-over from other donors' samples.

The V call is TRBV27, the J call TRBJ2-1; D is unresolved. Germline-derived CDR1 and CDR2 are MNHEY and SMNVEV (reference sequence). This CDR3 is built from 12 residues. Between the trimmed V and J ends, which lost 5 bases and 10 bases, there was a span of 12 bases. DNA of the CDR3: TGTGCCAGCAGTCCCACCCAGCGCGAGCAGTTCTTC. This translates into CASSPTQREQFF.

Ten or more counts support this clonotype. The chain joins TRBV7-8 to TRBJ1-2; TRBD1 aligns across 8 bases. Per the germline V gene, CDR1 is SGHVS and CDR2 is FQNEAQ. The length of the CDR3 is 14 residues. V lost 3 bases to trimming and J lost 4 bases; unmatched junction nucleotides: 4. The CDR3 region is CASSFVGQAYGYTF. The CDR3 bases are TGTGCCAGCAGCTTCGTGGGACAGGCCTATGGCTACACCTTC.

The chain links TRBV7-9 to TRBJ2-7; D perhaps matches TRBD1 (5 bases). The CDR3 sequence is 15 residues long. V was clipped by 5 bases and J by 2 bases, with 16 bases between them. In germline, CDR1 is SEHNR, CDR2 FQNEAQ (reference sequence). CDR3 sequence: CASSPAGQGTYEQYF. CDR3 nucleotide sequence: TGTGCCAGCAGCCCTGCTGGGCAGGGCACCTACGAGCAGTACTTC. Looking up the rest from reference TRBV7-9 and TRBJ2-7 gives the full variable domain: DTGVSQNPRHKITKRGQNVTFRCDPISEHNRLYWYRQTLGQGPEFLTYFQNEAQLEKSRLLSDRFSAERPKGSFSTLEIQRTEQGDSAMYLCASSPAGQGTYEQYFGPGTRLTVT.

This chain uses TRBV13 with TRBJ2-3; D is ambiguous. The germline V gene has CDR1 PRHDT and CDR2 FYEKMQ (reference sequence). The CDR3 totals 12 residues. Trimming shortened V by 5 bases and J by 12 bases, and 15 bases separated the two germline ends. For the CDR3, the DNA is TGTGCCAGCAGCGCGCCGTCACGAACTCAGTATTTT. Translating it yields CASSAPSRTQYF.

On this clonotype itself: This may come from a read error, since a much larger clone is one base off. The chain uses TRBV7-4 and TRBJ2-1; 11 nucleotides align to TRBD2. The CDR3 runs to 15 residues. CDR1 is SGHVT, CDR2 SQSDAQ, per germline. The CDR3 is CASGFTSGGDNEQFF. The CDR3 DNA is TGTGCCAGCGGCTTTACTAGCGGGGGAGACAATGAGCAGTTCTTC.

Only a few counts were recorded for this clonotype. The gene calls are TRBV9 and TRBJ2-2; D is unclear. The CDR3 contains 13 residues. The V and J ends lost 4 bases and 7 bases respectively, with 11 bases between them. Germline CDR1 and CDR2: SGDLS and YYNGEE. CDR3 DNA: TGTGCCAGCAGCCCCTCAAACGGCGGGGAGCTGTTTTTT. It encodes CASSPSNGGELFF. Full variable domain (rest looked up from reference TRBV9 and TRBJ2-2): DSGVTQTPKHLITATGQRVTLRCSPRSGDLSVYWYQQSLDQGLQFLIQYYNGEERAKGNILERFSAQQFPDLHSELNLSSLELGDSALYFCASSPSNGGELFFGEGSRLTVL.

V is TRBV7-9 and J is TRBJ2-7; D is unclear. Trimming took 8 bases from V and 5 from J, leaving 10 bases between them. Germline CDR1 SEHNR, CDR2 FQNEAQ (reference sequence). This CDR3 region has 11 residues. The DNA of the CDR3 is TGTGCCAGCGGCAGAAGCCACGAGCAGTACGTC. Protein sequence: CASGRSHEQYV.

This clonotype was counted only a few times. The J gene is TRBJ2-3, the V gene TRBV27; D is possibly TRBD1 (6 bases). This CDR3 has 16 residues. Deletions cut 0 bases from V and 1 base from J, with 11 bases between. Germline loops: CDR1 MNHEY, CDR2 SMNVEV (reference sequence). The CDR3 here is CASSLSWGQGTDTQYF. CDR3 DNA: TGTGCCAGCAGTTTATCATGGGGGCAAGGCACAGATACGCAGTATTTT.

With regard to this clonotype: With a much larger clone just one base away, this may be a read error. The chain combines TRBV27 with TRBJ2-2; either TRBD1 or TRBD2 may supply D (5 bases each). This CDR3 is built from 14 residues. Germline assignment: CDR1 MNHEY and CDR2 SMNVEV (reference sequence). Here the CDR3 reads CAGSPGTGTGELFF. In DNA form, the CDR3 reads TGTGCCGGCAGTCCAGGGACGGGGACCGGGGAGCTGTTTTTT.

The chain uses TRBV19 and TRBJ2-2; D not certain. Between the trimmed V and J ends, which lost 2 bases and 10 bases, there was a span of 20 bases. The CDR3 runs to 16 residues. Germline values: CDR1 LNHDA, CDR2 SQIVND (reference sequence). The DNA for the CDR3 is TGTGCCAGTAGTATACTGGTCCAGAGACGTGAGCAGGAGCTGTTTTTT. Translated, it gives CASSILVQRREQELFF.

In this sample, this clonotype turned up a few times. This rearrangement joins TRBV2 to TRBJ1-3; the D is unclear. CDR3 length: 17 amino acids. V lost 2 bases and J 0 bases, leaving 14 bases between the germline ends. CDR1 and CDR2 from the germline V gene are SNHLY and FYNNEI. The CDR3 reads CASSETTTYNSGNTIYF. The DNA for the CDR3 is TGTGCCAGCAGTGAAACGACCACCTATAACTCTGGAAACACCATATATTTT.